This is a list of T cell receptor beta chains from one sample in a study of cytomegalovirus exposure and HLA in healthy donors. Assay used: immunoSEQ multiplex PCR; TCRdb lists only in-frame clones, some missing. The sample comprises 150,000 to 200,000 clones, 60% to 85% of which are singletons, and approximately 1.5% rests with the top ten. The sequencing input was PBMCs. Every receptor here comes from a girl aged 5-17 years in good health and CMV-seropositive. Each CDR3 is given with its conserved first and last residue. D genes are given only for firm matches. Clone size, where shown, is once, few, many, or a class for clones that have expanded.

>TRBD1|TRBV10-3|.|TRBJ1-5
TGTGCCATCAGGGACAGGGAGGAACAGCCCCAGCATTTT
CAIRDREEQPQHF
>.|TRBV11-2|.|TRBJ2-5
TGTGCCAGCAGCCGTCCGTGGGCGCAAGAGACCCAGTACTTC
CASSRPWAQETQYF
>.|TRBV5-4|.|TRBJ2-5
TGTGCCAGCACTCTAGGGCGGACAGTGGAGGAGACCCAGTACTTC
CASTLGRTVEETQYF
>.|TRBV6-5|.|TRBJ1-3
TGTGCCAGCAGTTACGCCCAGGGTATGAGCGGAAACACCATATATTTT
CASSYAQGMSGNTIYF
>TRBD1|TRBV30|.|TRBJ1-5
TGTGCCTGGAGCTCTACAGGGGCTAGGACCCTTAATCAGCCCCAGCATTTT
CAWSSTGARTLNQPQHF
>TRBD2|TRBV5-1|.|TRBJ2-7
TGCGCCAGCAGCTTGTATGGGGAGGGAAACTACGAGCAGTACTTC
CASSLYGEGNYEQYF
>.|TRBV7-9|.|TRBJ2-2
TGTGCCAGCAGTGGCAGTGGCGGGGAGCTGTTTTTT
CASSGSGGELFF
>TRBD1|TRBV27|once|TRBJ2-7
TGTGCCAGCAGTAGCGGACAGGGTTCCTACGAGCAGTACTTC
CASSSGQGSYEQYF
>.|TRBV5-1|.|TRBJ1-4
TGCGCCAGCAGCATCGGGGGGGGAGAAAAACTGTTTTTT
CASSIGGGEKLFF
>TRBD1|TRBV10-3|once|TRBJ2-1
TGTGCCATCAGCCCACAGGGGAGTAGTGAGCAGTTCTTC
CAISPQGSSEQFF
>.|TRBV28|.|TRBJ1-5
TGTGCCACCTTCGGAGGAGGAGATCAGCCCCAGCATTTT
CATFGGGDQPQHF
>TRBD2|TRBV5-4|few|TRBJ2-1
TGTGCCAGCAGCTTGGGGGGGGGAGGTTACAATGAGCAGTTCTTC
CASSLGGGGYNEQFF
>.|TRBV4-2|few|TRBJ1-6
TGTGCCAGCAGCCAAGGGGTACAGGGAGATCATTCACCCCTCCACTTT
CASSQGVQGDHSPLHF
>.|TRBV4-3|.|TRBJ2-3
TGCGCCAGCAGCCCGTGGACGGGACTCACAGATACGCAGTATTTT
CASSPWTGLTDTQYF
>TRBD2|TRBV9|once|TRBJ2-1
TGTGCCAGCAGCGTAGGGTCGGGAGGAAATGAGCAGTTCTTC
CASSVGSGGNEQFF
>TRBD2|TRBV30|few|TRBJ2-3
TGTGCCTACTTAATAGGAGCGGGGGGAGGCACAGATACGCAGTATTTT
CAYLIGAGGGTDTQYF
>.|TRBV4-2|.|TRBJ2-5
TGTGCCAGCAGCCAAGACTCTACTAGAGGGGGGACCCAGTACTTC
CASSQDSTRGGTQYF
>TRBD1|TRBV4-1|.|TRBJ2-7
TGCGCCAGCAGCCAATCCGGGACAGGAACCTACGAGCAGTACTTC
CASSQSGTGTYEQYF
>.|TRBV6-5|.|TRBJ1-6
TGTGCCAGCTATCCGAGAGGTTATAATTCACCCCTCCACTTT
CASYPRGYNSPLHF
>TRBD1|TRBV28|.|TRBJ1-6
TGTGCCAGCAGTTCACGACAGGGAAGCTCCTATAATTCACCCCTCCACTTT
CASSSRQGSSYNSPLHF
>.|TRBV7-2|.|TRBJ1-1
TGTGCCAGCAGCTTATCGGGACACCCAGGGATGGAAGCTTTCTTT
CASSLSGHPGMEAFF
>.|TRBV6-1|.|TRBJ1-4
TGTGCCAGCAGTGAAGGTCGGGGGGTTAGTGAAAAACTGTTTTTT
CASSEGRGVSEKLFF
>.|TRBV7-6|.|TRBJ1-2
TGTGCCAGCAGCTTAGAACAGGGTTATGGCTACACCTTC
CASSLEQGYGYTF
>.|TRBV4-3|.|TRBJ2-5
TGCGCCAGCAGCCAAGGGACTGGGGGCCAGGGGGGGACCCAGTACTTC
CASSQGTGGQGGTQYF
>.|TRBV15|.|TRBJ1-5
TGTGCCACCAGCAGAGATATTACGGGGAGGCATTTT
CATSRDITGRHF